This TCR beta chain was observed in a study of CD8+CD57+ T cells in acquired aplastic anemia. TCR beta VDJ combinations and CDR3 sequences were profiled from genomic DNA. MiXCR, run by TCRdb on the reads, gives a single entry per CDR3 protein. The repertoire holds fewer than 300,000 distinct CDR3 sequences, with 82% as singletons. The CDR3 has 15 amino acids. The germline gives CDR1 MGHDK, CDR2 SYGVNS. V was shortened by 8 bases and J by 5 bases, with 21 bases between the two germline ends. An expansion of CD8+CD57+ cells by flow cytometry had been shown in patients chosen for sequencing. General study findings and limits: For CD8+ Simpson's diversity, patients and controls showed no significant difference.

Details on this clonotype: Its antigen is still unknown.

This sequence joins TRBV25-1 and TRBJ2-5; tentative D call: TRBD2 (6 bases). This clonotype was obtained from a human donor with aplastic anemia. The source material was sorted CD4+, CD8+, or CD8+CD57+ T cells (not recorded which) from PBMCs. The CDR3 sequence: CASGPWVQEGETQYF. Here the CDR3 DNA reads TGTGCCAGCGGCCCTTGGGTACAGGAGGGGGAGACCCAGTACTTC.